This is a list of T cell receptor beta chains from one sample in a study of preoperative IRX-2 immunotherapy in early breast cancer. The method was immunoSEQ multiplex PCR; TCRdb's version includes in-frame clones alone and lacks a portion of them. The repertoire holds 40,000 to 45,000 clones, with approximately 75% as singletons. Source: tumor tissue, taken after IRX-2 immunotherapy. The receptors here all came from a human donor with breast cancer. CDR3s leave out the opening cysteine and the closing phenylalanine or tryptophan. Clone size is stated in some rows and not others, as once, few, many or a class when expanded.

>TRBJ2-1|few|TRBV7-6
ASSPPGTVFGEQF
>TRBJ1-1|few|TRBV12-5
AIYRDTEAF
>TRBJ1-4|once|TRBV5-1
ASSPNRDRTTNEKLF
>TRBJ1-3|-|TRBV11-3
ASSRDRGIGNTIY
>TRBJ1-2|-|TRBV11-3
ASSSIRQGPYGYT
>TRBJ1-1|-|TRBV15
ATRAGAAMNTEAF
>TRBJ1-1|medium-sized|TRBV12-5
ASGLRGDTEAF
>TRBJ2-3|few|TRBV11-3
ASSRTPSLDTQY
>TRBJ2-1|few|TRBV7-6
ASSLEVGRHNEQF
>TRBJ2-5|once|TRBV5-1
ASSLGTVGETQY
>TRBJ1-5|-|TRBV4-1
ASSHPSNQPQH
>TRBJ2-7|-|TRBV4-1
ASSQVHTVSSYEQY
>TRBJ1-3|-|TRBV7-6
ASTQYRTSGNTIY
>TRBJ2-6|once|TRBV12-2
ASRSRTGRIRSGANVLT
>TRBJ2-2|-|TRBV2
ASSEARTGELF
>TRBJ2-7|once|TRBV6-9
ATTLGPEQY
>TRBJ1-6|few|TRBV6-8
ASSGGGNSPLH
>TRBJ1-1|-|TRBV5-1
ASSLLGPNTEAF
>TRBJ2-1|-|TRBV14
ASSTLAGGAYNEQF
>TRBJ1-4|-|TRBV18
ASSPPGTPNEKLF
>TRBJ2-7|few|TRBV6-8
ASSRPGTGGFVAYEQY
>TRBJ1-3|-|TRBV6-8
ASSYSGREGRGNTIY
>TRBJ1-2|few|TRBV19
ASSARTGGWT
>TRBJ2-2|-|TRBV11-3
ASSPLDRVSIGELF
>TRBJ2-2|few|TRBV23-1
ASSLGAAGELF
>TRBJ1-1|once|TRBV18
ASKTGNTEAF
>TRBJ2-7|-|TRBV5-1
ASSLQTGTRAYEQY
>TRBJ1-4|-|TRBV18
ASSPYRDRLNEKLF
>TRBJ2-1|few|TRBV5-1
ASTLAGGLREQF
>TRBJ1-1|-|TRBV5-1
ASSLLDGGTEAF
>TRBJ1-1|-|TRBV6-8
ASSYSVGTGNEAF
>TRBJ2-2|-|TRBV5-1
ASSFRREGFGELF
>TRBJ1-4|-|TRBV19
ASTLAAGAEKLF
>TRBJ2-3|-|TRBV11-3
ASSLSGGAEDTQY
>TRBJ1-5|-|TRBV14
ASSQSSGMFQPQH
>TRBJ2-7|few|TRBV11-3
ASSGQTEYYGGQEQY
>TRBJ2-5|-|TRBV19
ASSIRFRETQY
>TRBJ1-5|-|TRBV19
ASSHRDRDSNQPQH
>TRBJ2-1|-|TRBV11-3
ASSHRVAGGYEQF
>TRBJ1-4|-|TRBV15
ATRPGQFLNEKLF
>TRBJ2-7|-|TRBV19
ASSPPRSSGRISSYEQY
>TRBJ1-5|-|TRBV7-1
ASSLGINQPQH
>TRBJ2-7|-|TRBV14
ASSQVGTSGRAFIYEQY
>TRBJ2-1|-|TRBV6-8
ASRTGQRTYNEQF
>TRBJ1-3|-|TRBV6-1
ASSEGSSGNTIY
>TRBJ2-3|-|TRBV5-1
ASRPGTVTDTQY
>TRBJ1-5|few|TRBV12-2
ASQPGGEGNQPQH
>TRBJ2-2|-|TRBV29-1
SVGGSNINTGELF
>TRBJ1-1|-|TRBV6-8
ASSLLGVNTEAF
>TRBJ2-7|-|TRBV15
ATSRVGSSYEQY
>TRBJ2-2|-|TRBV5-1
ASRGGQETGELF